A selection of T cell receptor beta chains follows, all from one sample in a study of T cells after yellow fever vaccination. Each CDR3 protein is one row after TCRdb ran MiXCR on the 5' RACE reads. The sample yields roughly 520,000 distinct CDR3 sequences, around a fifth seen once. The sequencing here drew on PBMCs, taken approximately 20 days after the first yellow fever vaccination. These receptors came from a man between 18 and 29 years old who received the YFV17D yellow fever vaccine. The CDR3 runs from the conserved cysteine through the conserved F or W. The D gene is left open where the match is weak. Clone size is given for some rows only: seen once, a few or many times, or a class if the clone is expanded.

V: TRBV18
D: NA
size: NA
J: TRBJ2-1
DNA: TGTGCCAGCTCGCAGACTCAGGTGCAGTTCTTC
CDR3: CASSQTQVQFF

V: TRBV9
D: NA
size: medium-sized
J: TRBJ1-1
DNA: TGTGCCAGCAGCGTAGGGACGGGCACTGAAGCTTTCTTT
CDR3: CASSVGTGTEAFF

V: TRBV7-2
D: NA
size: NA
J: TRBJ2-7
DNA: TGTGCCAGCAGCTTAAACGAGGGCTCCGAGCAGTACTTC
CDR3: CASSLNEGSEQYF

V: TRBV5-1
D: NA
size: NA
J: TRBJ2-1
DNA: TGCGCCAGCAGCTGGGAGGCAGGTCGGATGAATGACCAGTTCTTC
CDR3: CASSWEAGRMNDQFF

V: TRBV29-1
D: NA
size: NA
J: TRBJ1-2
DNA: TGCAGCGGCGGGGACGTTTATGGCTACACCTTC
CDR3: CSGGDVYGYTF

V: TRBV20-1
D: NA
size: NA
J: TRBJ2-3
DNA: TGCAGTGCTAGAGGGGACGGAGATACGCAGTATTTT
CDR3: CSARGDGDTQYF

V: TRBV4-2
D: NA
size: few
J: TRBJ2-3
DNA: TGTGCCAGCAGCCACCCCTCTTCGGGGGCTGGCACAGATACGCAGTATTTT
CDR3: CASSHPSSGAGTDTQYF

V: TRBV6-6
D: NA
size: few
J: TRBJ1-2
DNA: TGTGCCAGCACGGCGGGAAACTATGGCTACACCTTC
CDR3: CASTAGNYGYTF

V: TRBV7-3
D: NA
size: few
J: TRBJ2-5
DNA: TGTGCCAGCAGCTACCGGGGGCAAGGAGAGACCCAGTACTTC
CDR3: CASSYRGQGETQYF

V: TRBV5-1
D: TRBD2
size: few
J: TRBJ2-7
DNA: TGCGCCAGCAGCCTAGGGACTAGCGGGTCCTACGAGCAGTACTTC
CDR3: CASSLGTSGSYEQYF

V: TRBV20-1
D: NA
size: few
J: TRBJ2-7
DNA: TGCAGTGCTCCTAGGGCAGGGAGCTCCTACGAGCAGTACTTC
CDR3: CSAPRAGSSYEQYF

V: TRBV7-9
D: TRBD1
size: NA
J: TRBJ2-7
DNA: TGTGCCAGCAGCTGGCCCGGGACAGATCTAAACGAGCAGTACTTC
CDR3: CASSWPGTDLNEQYF

V: TRBV4-1
D: TRBD1
size: NA
J: TRBJ1-1
DNA: TGCGCCAGCAGCCCAACTTACCTAGACAGGGTGAACACTGAAGCTTTCTTT
CDR3: CASSPTYLDRVNTEAFF

V: TRBV6-5
D: NA
size: NA
J: TRBJ1-5
DNA: TGTGCCAGCAGTTACTTGACCGGGACTTCGAGCAATCAGCCCCAGCATTTT
CDR3: CASSYLTGTSSNQPQHF

V: TRBV20-1
D: NA
size: few
J: TRBJ1-3
DNA: TGCAGTGCTGTCGCAGGGGATGGAAACACCATATATTTT
CDR3: CSAVAGDGNTIYF

V: TRBV6-1
D: NA
size: few
J: TRBJ2-1
DNA: TGTGCCAGTACAGCCGGGGGGCTCTCCTACAATGAGCAGTTCTTC
CDR3: CASTAGGLSYNEQFF

V: TRBV4-1
D: NA
size: few
J: TRBJ1-5
DNA: TGCGCCAGCAGCCAAGACCCCAACAGTTATAGCAATCAGCCCCAGCATTTT
CDR3: CASSQDPNSYSNQPQHF

V: TRBV7-9
D: NA
size: NA
J: TRBJ1-4
DNA: TGTGCCAGCAGCTCCCGGCGGACAGCAACTAATGAAAAACTGTTTTTT
CDR3: CASSSRRTATNEKLFF

V: TRBV27
D: TRBD1
size: NA
J: TRBJ1-5
DNA: TGTGCCAGCAGTTTGACAGGGATGGGAAGCAATCAGCCCCAGCATTTT
CDR3: CASSLTGMGSNQPQHF

V: TRBV5-4
D: NA
size: once
J: TRBJ2-2
DNA: TGTGCCAGCAGCTTGGAGCCGGGGTCCGGGGAGCTGTTTTTT
CDR3: CASSLEPGSGELFF

V: TRBV7-2
D: TRBD2
size: few
J: TRBJ2-3
DNA: TGTGCCAGCAGCCACTCCCTCGGGGGGGCAACAGATACGCAGTATTTT
CDR3: CASSHSLGGATDTQYF

V: TRBV12-3/TRBV12-4
D: TRBD2
size: NA
J: TRBJ2-2
DNA: TGTGCCAGCAGTGACTCTAGCGGGGGGACGAACACCGGGGAGCTGTTTTTT
CDR3: CASSDSSGGTNTGELFF

V: TRBV18
D: TRBD1
size: NA
J: TRBJ1-4
DNA: TGTGCCAGCTCACCACAGTTTGGACAGGCCGAAAAACTGTTTTTT
CDR3: CASSPQFGQAEKLFF

V: TRBV6-1
D: NA
size: few
J: TRBJ2-6
DNA: TGTGCCAGCAGACGTCAGGGTCTCTCTGGGGCCAACGTCCTGACTTTC
CDR3: CASRRQGLSGANVLTF

V: TRBV5-6
D: NA
size: NA
J: TRBJ2-5
DNA: TGTGCCAGCAGCGAATCGACTATTGGAGAGACCCAGTACTTC
CDR3: CASSESTIGETQYF

V: TRBV5-1
D: NA
size: NA
J: TRBJ1-3
DNA: TGCGCCAGCAGCGCCCGGGGAAACACCATATATTTT
CDR3: CASSARGNTIYF

V: TRBV2
D: TRBD1
size: few
J: TRBJ2-4
DNA: TGTGCCAGCAGTGTTACAGGGGGAGTAAACATTCAGTACTTC
CDR3: CASSVTGGVNIQYF

V: TRBV4-3
D: NA
size: few
J: TRBJ1-6
DNA: TGCGCCAGCAGCCAAGACCCCTTGAGGATCTATAATTCACCCCTCCACTTT
CDR3: CASSQDPLRIYNSPLHF

V: TRBV18
D: NA
size: NA
J: TRBJ2-3
DNA: TGTGCCAGCTCGAGGGGAACTGCCAGCACAGATACGCAGTATTTT
CDR3: CASSRGTASTDTQYF

V: TRBV5-1
D: NA
size: NA
J: TRBJ1-1
DNA: TGCGCCAGCAGCCGCAGACGGTCAGGGGACACTGAAGCTTTCTTT
CDR3: CASSRRRSGDTEAFF

V: TRBV6-5
D: NA
size: NA
J: TRBJ2-3
DNA: TGTGCCAGCAGTTACTTGCTGGGTGGAGATACGCAGTATTTT
CDR3: CASSYLLGGDTQYF

V: TRBV4-2
D: NA
size: NA
J: TRBJ2-3
DNA: TGTGCCAGCAAGGGTGAGGGCACAGATACGCAGTATTTT
CDR3: CASKGEGTDTQYF

V: TRBV5-4
D: TRBD2
size: NA
J: TRBJ2-1
DNA: TGTGCCAGCTGCAGGGTTAGTAGCGGGGGTATGAATGAGCAGTTCTTC
CDR3: CASCRVSSGGMNEQFF

V: TRBV5-1
D: TRBD1
size: NA
J: TRBJ1-1
DNA: TGCGCCAGCAGCTTAGGGACAGGGTACACCACTGAAGCTTTCTTT
CDR3: CASSLGTGYTTEAFF

V: TRBV2
D: NA
size: few
J: TRBJ2-2
DNA: TGTGCCAGCAGTGAGGACGGGGGAGCCGGGGAGCTGTTTTTT
CDR3: CASSEDGGAGELFF

V: TRBV6-5
D: TRBD1
size: few
J: TRBJ1-2
DNA: TGTGCCAGCAGTTATACACAGGGGGGAGGCTACACCTTC
CDR3: CASSYTQGGGYTF

V: TRBV6-2/TRBV6-3
D: NA
size: few
J: TRBJ2-1
DNA: TGTGCCAGCAGTTACTCCCCCGGGGGCAATGAGCAGTTCTTC
CDR3: CASSYSPGGNEQFF

V: TRBV29-1
D: NA
size: few
J: TRBJ2-5
DNA: TGCAGCGTTGAAGATCTTACGGGGGCGACGCAAGAGACCCAGTACTTC
CDR3: CSVEDLTGATQETQYF

V: TRBV6-5
D: TRBD1
size: few
J: TRBJ2-5
DNA: TGTGCCAGCAGTTCGGCCGGGACAGCCCAAGAGACCCAGTACTTC
CDR3: CASSSAGTAQETQYF

V: TRBV7-9
D: NA
size: many
J: TRBJ1-3
DNA: TGTGCCAGCAGCCCCGGACAGAGCTCTGGAAACACCATATATTTT
CDR3: CASSPGQSSGNTIYF

V: TRBV20-1
D: NA
size: few
J: TRBJ2-5
DNA: TGCAGTGCTAGAGACCCGATGGCGACCCAGTACTTC
CDR3: CSARDPMATQYF

V: TRBV7-6
D: NA
size: NA
J: TRBJ2-5
DNA: TGTGCCAGCAGCTTATACCTAGCTTCGAGAGAGACCCAGTACTTC
CDR3: CASSLYLASRETQYF

V: TRBV6-5
D: NA
size: NA
J: TRBJ2-1
DNA: TGTGCCAGCAGTTACTCGGGGGCAGGATACAATGAGCAGTTCTTC
CDR3: CASSYSGAGYNEQFF

V: TRBV5-5
D: NA
size: few
J: TRBJ1-2
DNA: TGTGCCAGCAGCTTGTCGCCCGGGCGGAATATCTATGGCTACACCTTC
CDR3: CASSLSPGRNIYGYTF

V: TRBV20-1
D: NA
size: NA
J: TRBJ2-3
DNA: TGCAGTGCTAGAGTGGGTCGGGATACGCAGTATTTT
CDR3: CSARVGRDTQYF

V: TRBV5-1
D: NA
size: many
J: TRBJ1-4
DNA: TGCGCCAGCAGCCCAGGGAGGGCTAATGAAAAACTGTTTTTT
CDR3: CASSPGRANEKLFF

V: TRBV28
D: NA
size: few
J: TRBJ1-4
DNA: TGTGCCAGCAGTGAGGACCAGGGCGGGGAAAAACTGTTTTTT
CDR3: CASSEDQGGEKLFF

V: TRBV5-1
D: TRBD1
size: few
J: TRBJ1-2
DNA: TGCGCCAGCAGCCCAGGACAGGGGGCGATTGGCTACACCTTC
CDR3: CASSPGQGAIGYTF

V: TRBV12-3/TRBV12-4
D: TRBD1
size: NA
J: TRBJ1-2
DNA: TGTGCCAGCAGGAGGGACAGCCATTACAGCTACACCTTC
CDR3: CASRRDSHYSYTF

V: TRBV5-1
D: NA
size: few
J: TRBJ2-2
DNA: TGCGCCAGCGGCCCGGAAGGGAGCGGGGAGCTGTTTTTT
CDR3: CASGPEGSGELFF

V: TRBV6-4
D: NA
size: NA
J: TRBJ2-7
DNA: TGTGCCAGCAGTGTCGGGGGGACAGGACCCTACGAGCAGTACTTC
CDR3: CASSVGGTGPYEQYF

V: TRBV6-5
D: TRBD1
size: few
J: TRBJ2-5
DNA: TGTGCCAGCAGTTACTTCGCGACAGGGTCGTACGAGACCCAGTACTTC
CDR3: CASSYFATGSYETQYF

V: TRBV14
D: TRBD1
size: NA
J: TRBJ1-2
DNA: TGTGCCAGCAGCGCCTCCGGGACAGGGATGAGTGGCTACACCTTC
CDR3: CASSASGTGMSGYTF

V: TRBV7-9
D: NA
size: NA
J: TRBJ1-4
DNA: TGTGCCAGCAGCTCCTCCGGTCAGGAAAAACTGTTTTTT
CDR3: CASSSSGQEKLFF

V: TRBV5-4
D: NA
size: NA
J: TRBJ1-6
DNA: TGTGCCAGCAGCTTGTTAGGGGATAATTCACCCCTCCACTTT
CDR3: CASSLLGDNSPLHF

V: TRBV2
D: TRBD1
size: NA
J: TRBJ1-1
DNA: TGTGCCAGCAGTGGACAGGGGAGCACTGAAGCTTTCTTT
CDR3: CASSGQGSTEAFF

V: TRBV27
D: TRBD1
size: many
J: TRBJ1-2
DNA: TGTGCCAGCAGTTTAGACAGGGGGTGGTCTGGCTACACCTTC
CDR3: CASSLDRGWSGYTF